Below, one T cell receptor (beta chain) is given with its context. Under the authors' procedure: The assay estimated nucleated cells by amplifying reference gene primers. Using immunoSEQ multiplex PCR, the repertoire was profiled, and TCRdb retains in-frame clones only, with some absent. V and J calls and clone size are copied from that table; D and trimming were computed from the DNA. Among more than 35,000 clones listed, 70% to 90% were seen once. This CDR3 region has 16 residues. V trimming: 2 bases; J trimming: 5 bases; junction bases outside the gene matches: 9. Germline lookup yields CDR1 LGHNA and CDR2 YNFKEQ. The entry originates in a study of blood T cell repertoires in COVID-19. The wider study: Samples came from the United States, Italy and Spain, spanning acute and convalescent COVID-19.

The sequencing input was peripheral blood. The chain combines TRBV4-2 with TRBJ1-5; 7 positions agree with TRBD1. The receptor comes from a man between 65 and 85 years old with acute or convalescent COVID-19. CDR3 coding DNA: TGTGCCAGCAGCCAAACCTATGACAGGGTTCATCAGCCCCAGCATTTT. Amino acid sequence: CASSQTYDRVHQPQHF.